This record looks at one T cell receptor beta chain sequence and its context. Its matching antigen is unknown. The CDR3 loop spans 17 amino acids. Germline lookup yields CDR1 LGHNA and CDR2 YSLEER. V shed 1 base and J 3 bases; nucleotides not matched to a gene: 7. The data stem from a study of shared clonotypes between healthy human individuals. Researchers divided each subset's genomic DNA evenly across several immunoSEQ plates. Profiled with immunoSEQ multiplex PCR; TCRdb holds only in-frame clones, not every one. The sample has millions of clones; roughly 96% are singletons. Study-wide results and limits: There were few donors, and this limited the genetic and exposure-history diversity represented.

The chain is built from TRBV4-3 and TRBJ2-3; 10 nucleotides line up with TRBD2. Sequencing was carried out using naive CD4+ T cells sorted from blood. Sample subset: CD45RA+ positively selected. The sequence came from a man between 18 and 35 years old in good health. CDR3 sequence: CASSQVFTSGTTDTQYF. The CDR3 DNA follows: TGCGCCAGCAGCCAAGTGTTCACTAGCGGGACGACAGATACGCAGTATTTT.